The T cell receptor beta chain described here comes from a study of T cells expressing NK-cell markers. The wider study: It was sorted CD3+CD56+NKG2C+, CD3+CD56+NKG2C- and CD3+CD56-NKG2C+ T cells that supplied the TCR beta repertoires.

Study-wide findings and caveats: Questions lingered over whether expanded NKG2C+ T cell clones were HCMV-specific. Dominant NKG2C+ clonotypes accounted for roughly 1.0-8% of CD8+ T cells in about six donors. Leadership of the CD3+CD56-NKG2C+ fraction also belonged to these clonotypes in a handful of donors.

A remark on this clonotype: Its target is unknown.

TCRdb reprocessed the 5' RACE reads; each CDR3 protein has one entry and no DNA is given. Recorded for this sample: roughly 180,000 distinct CDR3 sequences. This sequence was found in a man aged 18 to 70 in good health. Sequencing input: blood T cells: a sorted CD56 or NKG2C T cell subset, CD4+ or CD8+ T cells, or bulk PBMC T cells (not recorded which).

CDR3 loop: CASSQDTEGLNTEAFF. The chain links TRBV3-1 to TRBJ1-1. Germline V CDR1 and CDR2: LGHDT, YNNKEL (reference sequence). This CDR3 contains 16 residues.